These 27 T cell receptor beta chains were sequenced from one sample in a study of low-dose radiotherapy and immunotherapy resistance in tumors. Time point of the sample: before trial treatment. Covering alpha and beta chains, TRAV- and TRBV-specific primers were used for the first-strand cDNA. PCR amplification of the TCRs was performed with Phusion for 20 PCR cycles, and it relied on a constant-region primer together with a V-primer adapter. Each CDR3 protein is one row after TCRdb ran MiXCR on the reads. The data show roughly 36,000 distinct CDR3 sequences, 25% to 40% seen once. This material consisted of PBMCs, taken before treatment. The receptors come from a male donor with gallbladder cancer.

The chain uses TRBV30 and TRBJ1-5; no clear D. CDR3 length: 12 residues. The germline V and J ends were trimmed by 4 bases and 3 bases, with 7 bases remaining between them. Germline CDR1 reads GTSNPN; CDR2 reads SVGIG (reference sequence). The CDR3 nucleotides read TGTGCCTGGACCAGCTCCAATCAGCCCCAGCATTTT. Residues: CAWTSSNQPQHF.

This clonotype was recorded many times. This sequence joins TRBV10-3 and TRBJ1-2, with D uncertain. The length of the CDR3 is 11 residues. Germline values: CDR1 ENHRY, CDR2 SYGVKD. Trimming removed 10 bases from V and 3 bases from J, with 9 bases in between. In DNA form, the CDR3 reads TGTGCCAGCAATCTTGACTATGGCTACACCTTC. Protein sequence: CASNLDYGYTF.

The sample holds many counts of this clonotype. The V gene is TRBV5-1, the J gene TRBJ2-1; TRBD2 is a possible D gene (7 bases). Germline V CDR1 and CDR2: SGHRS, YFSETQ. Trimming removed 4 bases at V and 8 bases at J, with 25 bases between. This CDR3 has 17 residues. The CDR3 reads CASSPRGGSGGRYEQFF. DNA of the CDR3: TGCGCCAGCAGCCCCCGAGGCGGGAGTGGGGGGCGTTATGAGCAGTTCTTC.

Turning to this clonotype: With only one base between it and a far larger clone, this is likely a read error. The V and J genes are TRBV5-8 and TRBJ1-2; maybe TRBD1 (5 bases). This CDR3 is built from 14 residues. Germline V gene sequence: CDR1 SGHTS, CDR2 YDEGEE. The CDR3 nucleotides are TGTGCCAGCAACTTGGGTCAGGGCGCATATGGCTACACCTTC. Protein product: CASNLGQGAYGYTF.

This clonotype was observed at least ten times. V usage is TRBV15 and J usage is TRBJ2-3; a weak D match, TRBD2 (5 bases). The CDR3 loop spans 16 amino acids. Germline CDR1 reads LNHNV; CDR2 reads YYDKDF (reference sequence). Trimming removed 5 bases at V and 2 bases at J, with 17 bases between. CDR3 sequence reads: CATSSRKSGSTDTQYF. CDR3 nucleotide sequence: TGTGCCACCAGCTCCCGAAAAAGCGGATCCACAGATACGCAGTATTTT.

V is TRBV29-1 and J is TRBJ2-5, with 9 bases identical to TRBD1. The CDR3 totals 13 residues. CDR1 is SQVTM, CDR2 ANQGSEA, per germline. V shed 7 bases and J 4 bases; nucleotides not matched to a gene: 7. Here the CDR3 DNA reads TGCAGCGCCGGGACAGGGTCCAGAGAGACCCAGTACTTC. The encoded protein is CSAGTGSRETQYF.

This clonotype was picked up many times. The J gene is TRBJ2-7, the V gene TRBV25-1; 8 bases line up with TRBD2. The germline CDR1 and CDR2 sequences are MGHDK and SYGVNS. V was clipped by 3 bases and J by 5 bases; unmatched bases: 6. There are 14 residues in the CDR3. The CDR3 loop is CASSDLSGRHEQYF. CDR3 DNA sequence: TGTGCCAGCAGTGATCTGAGCGGGAGACACGAGCAGTACTTC.

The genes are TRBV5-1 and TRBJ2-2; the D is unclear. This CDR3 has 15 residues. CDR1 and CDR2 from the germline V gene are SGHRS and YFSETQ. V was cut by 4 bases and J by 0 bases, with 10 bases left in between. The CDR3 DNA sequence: TGCGCCAGCAGCGGTGGCGATTCGAACACCGGGGAGCTGTTTTTT. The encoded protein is CASSGGDSNTGELFF. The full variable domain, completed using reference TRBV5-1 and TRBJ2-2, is KAGVTQTPRYLIKTRGQQVTLSCSPISGHRSVSWYQQTPGQGLQFLFEYFSETQRNKGNFPGRFSGRQFSNSRSEMNVSTLELGDSALYLCASSGGDSNTGELFFGEGSRLTVL.

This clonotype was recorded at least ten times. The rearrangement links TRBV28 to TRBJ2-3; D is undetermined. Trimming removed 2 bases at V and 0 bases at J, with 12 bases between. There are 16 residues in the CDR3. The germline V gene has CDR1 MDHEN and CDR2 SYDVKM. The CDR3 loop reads CASSLSGISSTDTQYF. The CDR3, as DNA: TGTGCCAGCAGTTTAAGTGGGATATCGAGCACAGATACGCAGTATTTT.

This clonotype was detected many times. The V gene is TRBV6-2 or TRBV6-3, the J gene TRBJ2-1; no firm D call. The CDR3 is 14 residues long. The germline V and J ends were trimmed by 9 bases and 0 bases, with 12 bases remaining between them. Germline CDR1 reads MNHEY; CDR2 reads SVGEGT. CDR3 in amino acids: CASTPFPSYNEQFF. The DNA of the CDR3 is TGTGCCAGTACTCCATTTCCCTCCTACAATGAGCAGTTCTTC.

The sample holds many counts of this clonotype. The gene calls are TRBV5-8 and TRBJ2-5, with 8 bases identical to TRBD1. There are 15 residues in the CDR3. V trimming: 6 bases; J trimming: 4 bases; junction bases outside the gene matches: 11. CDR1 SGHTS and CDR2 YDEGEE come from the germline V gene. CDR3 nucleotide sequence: TGTGCCAGCACCTACAGGGGGGCCACGGGAGAGACCCAGTACTTC. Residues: CASTYRGATGETQYF.

CDR3 protein: CASGGTEEHEQYF. The CDR3 DNA follows: TGTGCCAGCGGCGGGACAGAAGAGCACGAGCAGTACTTC. The chain uses TRBV2 and TRBJ2-7; possible D gene TRBD1, 7 bases. V lost 8 bases and J 5 bases, leaving 16 bases between the germline ends. Germline V gene sequence: CDR1 SNHLY, CDR2 FYNNEI. The CDR3 runs to 13 residues.

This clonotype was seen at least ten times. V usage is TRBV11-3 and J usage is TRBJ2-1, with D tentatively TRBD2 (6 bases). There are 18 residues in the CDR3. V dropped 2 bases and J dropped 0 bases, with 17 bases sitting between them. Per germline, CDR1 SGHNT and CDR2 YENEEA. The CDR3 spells CASSLSSRLVSSYNEQFF. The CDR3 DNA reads TGTGCCAGCAGCTTAAGTTCTAGACTAGTCAGCTCCTACAATGAGCAGTTCTTC. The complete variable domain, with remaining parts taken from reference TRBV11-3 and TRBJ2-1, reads EAGVVQSPRYKIIEKKQPVAFWCNPISGHNTLYWYLQNLGQGPELLIRYENEEAVDDSQLPKDRFSAERLKGVDSTLKIQPAELGDSAVYLCASSLSSRLVSSYNEQFFGPGTRLTVL.

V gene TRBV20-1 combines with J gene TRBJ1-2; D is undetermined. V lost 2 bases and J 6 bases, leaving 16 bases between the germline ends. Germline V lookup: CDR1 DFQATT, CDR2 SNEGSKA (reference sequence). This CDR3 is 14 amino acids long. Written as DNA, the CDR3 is TGCAGTGCTAGAAAACCCTCGGCGAATCATGGCTACACCTTC. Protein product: CSARKPSANHGYTF.

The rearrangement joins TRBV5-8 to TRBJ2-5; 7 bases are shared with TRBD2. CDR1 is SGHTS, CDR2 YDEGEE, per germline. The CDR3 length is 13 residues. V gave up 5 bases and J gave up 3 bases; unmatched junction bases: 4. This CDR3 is CASRSGGKETQYF. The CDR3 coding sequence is TGTGCCAGCAGGTCCGGGGGGAAAGAGACCCAGTACTTC.

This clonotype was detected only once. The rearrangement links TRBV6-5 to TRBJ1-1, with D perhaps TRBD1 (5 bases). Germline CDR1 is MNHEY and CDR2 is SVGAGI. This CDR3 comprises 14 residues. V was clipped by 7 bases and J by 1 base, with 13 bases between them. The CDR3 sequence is CASKEGRANTEAFF. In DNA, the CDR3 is TGTGCCAGCAAAGAGGGACGGGCGAACACTGAAGCTTTCTTT.

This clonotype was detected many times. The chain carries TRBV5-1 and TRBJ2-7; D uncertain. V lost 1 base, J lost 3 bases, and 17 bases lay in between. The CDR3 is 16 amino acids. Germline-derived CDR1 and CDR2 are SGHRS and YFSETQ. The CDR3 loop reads CASSLRSGRSSYEQYF. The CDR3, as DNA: TGCGCCAGCAGCTTGCGTTCGGGTCGAAGTAGCTACGAGCAGTACTTC.

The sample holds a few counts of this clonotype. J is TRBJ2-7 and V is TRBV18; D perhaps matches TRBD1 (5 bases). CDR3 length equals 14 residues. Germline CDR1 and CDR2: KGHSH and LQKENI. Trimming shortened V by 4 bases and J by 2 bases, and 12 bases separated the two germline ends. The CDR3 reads CASSLTTEAYEQYF. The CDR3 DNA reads TGTGCCAGCTCACTTACGACAGAAGCCTACGAGCAGTACTTC.

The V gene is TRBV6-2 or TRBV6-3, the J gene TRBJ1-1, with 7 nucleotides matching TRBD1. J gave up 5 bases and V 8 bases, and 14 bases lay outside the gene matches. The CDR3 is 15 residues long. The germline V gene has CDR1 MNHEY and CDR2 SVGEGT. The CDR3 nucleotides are TGTGCCAGCGACCCAGCAAGGGGGCGCGGGACTGAAGCTTTCTTT. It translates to CASDPARGRGTEAFF.

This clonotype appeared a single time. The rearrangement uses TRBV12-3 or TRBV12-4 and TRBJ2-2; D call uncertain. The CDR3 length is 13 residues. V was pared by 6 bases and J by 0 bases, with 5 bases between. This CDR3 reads CASRESNTGELFF. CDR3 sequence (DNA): TGTGCCAGCAGGGAATCGAACACCGGGGAGCTGTTTTTT.

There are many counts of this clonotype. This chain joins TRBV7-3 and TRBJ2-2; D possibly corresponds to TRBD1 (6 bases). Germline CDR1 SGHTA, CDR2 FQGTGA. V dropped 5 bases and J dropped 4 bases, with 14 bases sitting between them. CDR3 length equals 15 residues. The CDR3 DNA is TGTGCCAGCAGCCTCCCGCAGGGGTCCACCGGGGAGCTGTTTTTT. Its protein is CASSLPQGSTGELFF.

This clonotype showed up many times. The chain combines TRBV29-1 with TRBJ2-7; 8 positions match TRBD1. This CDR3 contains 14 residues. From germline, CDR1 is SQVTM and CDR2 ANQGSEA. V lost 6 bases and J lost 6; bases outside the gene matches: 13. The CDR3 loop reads CSVAPRTGPGEQYF. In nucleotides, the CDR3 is TGCAGCGTGGCCCCGCGGACAGGGCCGGGCGAGCAGTACTTC.

CDR3 bases: TGTGCCAGCAGCTTAGACTTCTTTTCACCCCTCCACTTT. Translating it yields CASSLDFFSPLHF. The V call is TRBV7-2, the J call TRBJ1-6; no clear D gene. Germline assignment: CDR1 SGHTA and CDR2 FQGNSA. The V end was cut by 1 base, the J end by 9 bases, with 7 bases between. The CDR3 is made up of 13 amino acids.

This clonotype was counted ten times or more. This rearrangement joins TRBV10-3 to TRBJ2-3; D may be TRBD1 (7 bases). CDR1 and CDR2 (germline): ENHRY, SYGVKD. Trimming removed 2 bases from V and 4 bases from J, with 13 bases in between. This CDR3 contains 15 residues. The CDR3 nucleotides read TGTGCCATCAGTGAGCGGACAGGAGGGTCAGATACGCAGTATTTT. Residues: CAISERTGGSDTQYF.

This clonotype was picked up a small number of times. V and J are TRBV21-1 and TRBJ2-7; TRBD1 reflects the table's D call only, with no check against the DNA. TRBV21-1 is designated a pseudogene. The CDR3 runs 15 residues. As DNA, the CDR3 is TGTGCCAGCAGCCAAAGGTCGGACAGGCTCGGGGAGCAGTACTTC. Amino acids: CASSQRSDRLGEQYF.

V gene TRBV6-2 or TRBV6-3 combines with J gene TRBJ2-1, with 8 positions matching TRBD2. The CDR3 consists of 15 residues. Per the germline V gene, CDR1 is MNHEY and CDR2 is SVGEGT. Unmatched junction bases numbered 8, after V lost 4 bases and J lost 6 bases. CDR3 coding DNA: TGTGCCAGCAGTTTGGGGGCGGGAGGCCCCAATGAGCAGTTCTTC. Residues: CASSLGAGGPNEQFF.

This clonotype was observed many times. The CDR3 here is CAWSVGTSGSDEQFF. The DNA of the CDR3 is TGTGCCTGGAGTGTCGGGACTAGCGGGAGCGATGAGCAGTTCTTC. The V call is TRBV30, the J call TRBJ2-1; 14 bases fit TRBD2. The CDR3 has 15 residues. Germline CDR1 and CDR2: GTSNPN and SVGIG (reference sequence). Unmatched junction bases numbered 3, after V lost 0 bases and J lost 8 bases.